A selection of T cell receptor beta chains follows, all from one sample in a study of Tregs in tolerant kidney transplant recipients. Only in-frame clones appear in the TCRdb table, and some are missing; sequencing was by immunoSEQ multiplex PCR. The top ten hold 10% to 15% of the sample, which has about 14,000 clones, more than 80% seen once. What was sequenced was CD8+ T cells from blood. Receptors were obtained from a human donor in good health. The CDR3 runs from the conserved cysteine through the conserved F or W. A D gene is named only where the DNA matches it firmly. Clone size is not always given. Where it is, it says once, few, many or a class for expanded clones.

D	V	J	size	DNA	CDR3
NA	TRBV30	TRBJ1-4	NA	TGTGCCTGGAGTCCTCCCACAGGGACAACTAATGAAAAACTGTTTTTT	CAWSPPTGTTNEKLFF
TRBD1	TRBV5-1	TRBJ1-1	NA	TGCGCCAGCAGCTCACCGGGACAGGGTCCGAATGAAGCTTTCTTT	CASSSPGQGPNEAFF
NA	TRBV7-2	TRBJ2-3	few	TGTGCCAGCACCGCCGATACGCAGTATTTT	CASTADTQYF
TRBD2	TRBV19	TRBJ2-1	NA	TGTGCCAGTAGTTGGGGGGGAACCTCCTACAATGAGCAGTTCTTC	CASSWGGTSYNEQFF
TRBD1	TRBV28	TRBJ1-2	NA	TGTGCCAGCAGTGAAACCGGGACAGGGAATGGCTACACCTTC	CASSETGTGNGYTF
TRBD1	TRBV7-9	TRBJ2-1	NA	TGTGCCAGCGGCCCCGGACAGGGCTTCTACAATGAGCAGTTCTTC	CASGPGQGFYNEQFF
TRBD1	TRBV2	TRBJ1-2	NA	TGTGCCAGCAGGGAGCCCGGGACAGGACCCAACTATGGCTACACCTTC	CASREPGTGPNYGYTF
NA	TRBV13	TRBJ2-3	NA	TGTGCCAGCAGCTTACCGGGAACGAGCACAGATACGCAGTATTTT	CASSLPGTSTDTQYF
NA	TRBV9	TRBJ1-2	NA	TGTGCCAGCAGCGTAGTCCAGGGAAATGGCTACACCTTC	CASSVVQGNGYTF
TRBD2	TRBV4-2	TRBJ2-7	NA	TGTGCCAGCAGCGGGGGGGGTGTAGACGAGCAGTACTTC	CASSGGGVDEQYF
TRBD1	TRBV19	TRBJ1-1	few	TGTGCCACATCTCAGGGGGCTCTTTGGGCTTTCTTT	CATSQGALWAFF
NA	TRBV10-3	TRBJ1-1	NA	TGTGCCATCTCAGGAGGAACTGAAGCTTTCTTT	CAISGGTEAFF
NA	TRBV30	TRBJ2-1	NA	TGTGCCTGGGACAGGACTAGGGCTTACAATGAGCAGTTCTTC	CAWDRTRAYNEQFF
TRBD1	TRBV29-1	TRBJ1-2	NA	TGCAGCGTTGAACCTCCGGACAGGGAGGGCTACACCTTC	CSVEPPDREGYTF
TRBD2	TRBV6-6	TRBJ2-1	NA	TGTGCCAGCAGTAATCTAGCGGGGAAAAACAATGAGCAGTTCTTC	CASSNLAGKNNEQFF
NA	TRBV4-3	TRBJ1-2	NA	TGCGCCAGCAGCCAACTACCCCAGGGAGACTATGGCTACACCTTC	CASSQLPQGDYGYTF
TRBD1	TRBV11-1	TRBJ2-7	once	TGTGCCAGCAGCTCAACAGGGGGAGAGACCTACGAGCAGTACTTC	CASSSTGGETYEQYF
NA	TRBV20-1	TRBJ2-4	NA	TGCAGTGCTAGAGTGCCCGACATTCAGTACTTC	CSARVPDIQYF
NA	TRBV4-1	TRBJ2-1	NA	TGCGCCAGCAGCTCAAGGGGGGATGAGCAGTTCTTC	CASSSRGDEQFF
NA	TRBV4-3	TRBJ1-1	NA	TGCGCCAGCAGCCAAGATATCGGCTTTAGCACTGAAGCTTTCTTT	CASSQDIGFSTEAFF
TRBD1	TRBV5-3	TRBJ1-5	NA	TGTGCCAGAAGCTTCACAGGGGTATACAATCAGCCCCAGCATTTT	CARSFTGVYNQPQHF
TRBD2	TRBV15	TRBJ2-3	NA	TGTGCCACCAGCCCCGGGACTAGCGGCACAGATACGCAGTATTTT	CATSPGTSGTDTQYF
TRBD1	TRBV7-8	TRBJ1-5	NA	TGTGCCAGCAGCCCCCAGGGGGGCAATCAGCCCCAGCATTTT	CASSPQGGNQPQHF
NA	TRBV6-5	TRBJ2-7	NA	TGTGCCAGCAGTTACGGGGGTAACTACGAGCAGTACTTC	CASSYGGNYEQYF
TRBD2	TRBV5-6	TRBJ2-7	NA	TGTGCCAGCAGCTTAGCGGGAGGGCCGGGGTACGAGCAGTACTTC	CASSLAGGPGYEQYF
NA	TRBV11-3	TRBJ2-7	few	TGTGCCAGCAGCTTAGGAGGACAGTGGCTTTACGAGCAGTACTTC	CASSLGGQWLYEQYF
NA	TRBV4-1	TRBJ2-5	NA	TGCGCCAGCAGCGAAAGAGTCAGTTCGGGGGAGACCCAGTACTTC	CASSERVSSGETQYF
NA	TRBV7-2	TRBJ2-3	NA	TGTGCCAGCAGCCCCTCCACAACTCTCACGGATACGCAGTATTTT	CASSPSTTLTDTQYF
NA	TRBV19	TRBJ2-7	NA	TGTGCCAGTAGTATAGGATTCCGGACAGGCGGGGAAACCTACGAGCAGTACTTC	CASSIGFRTGGETYEQYF
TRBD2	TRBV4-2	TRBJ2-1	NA	TGTGCCAGCAGCCAAGACCTAGCGGGGTACAATGAGCAGTTCTTC	CASSQDLAGYNEQFF
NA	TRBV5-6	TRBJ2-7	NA	TGTGCCAGCAGCTTGGGTGCCCGGGCAGGGCTCGAGCAGTACTTC	CASSLGARAGLEQYF
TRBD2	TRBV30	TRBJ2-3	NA	TGTGCCTGGATCTTGGGGGGGCTAGCGGGATCTACAGATACGCAGTATTTT	CAWILGGLAGSTDTQYF
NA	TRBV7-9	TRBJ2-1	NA	TGTGCCAGCAGTTTGGGTCTTAATGAGCAGTTCTTC	CASSLGLNEQFF
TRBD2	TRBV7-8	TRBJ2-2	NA	TGTGCCAGCAGCCCCTCTAGCGGGAGTAAGGCCGGGGAGCTGTTTTTT	CASSPSSGSKAGELFF
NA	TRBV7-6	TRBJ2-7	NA	TGTGCCAGCAGCTTAGTTCGACCCTTCGACGAGCAGTACTTC	CASSLVRPFDEQYF
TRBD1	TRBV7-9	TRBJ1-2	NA	TGTGCCAGCAGCTTAGCGGGACAGGGTGGCGGCTACACCTTC	CASSLAGQGGGYTF
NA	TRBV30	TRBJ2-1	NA	TGTGCCTGGGGACTATTTGAGCAGTTCTTC	CAWGLFEQFF
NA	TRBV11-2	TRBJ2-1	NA	TGTGCCAGCAGCTCCCTCGCCCGGGACGGCGGAAATGAGCAGTTCTTC	CASSSLARDGGNEQFF
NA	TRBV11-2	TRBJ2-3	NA	TGTGCCAGCAGCTTAGAAGGAGTACAGGGTTACACAGATACGCAGTATTTT	CASSLEGVQGYTDTQYF
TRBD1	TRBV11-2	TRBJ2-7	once	TGTGCCAGCAGCTTAGCAGCGCAGGGGGAGCCCTACGAGCAGTACTTC	CASSLAAQGEPYEQYF
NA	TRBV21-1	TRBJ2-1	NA	TGTGCCAGCAGCAAAAGGGTGGTGGGCCACAATGAGCAGTTCTTC	CASSKRVVGHNEQFF
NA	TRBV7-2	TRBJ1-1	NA	TGTGCCAGCAGCTCACCCAGACCGTCCTTATGGAGGCAGAACACTGAAGCTTTCTTT	CASSSPRPSLWRQNTEAFF
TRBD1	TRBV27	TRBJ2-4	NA	TGTGCCAGCAGTACATATCAGGGGGATGGCAAAAACATTCAGTACTTC	CASSTYQGDGKNIQYF
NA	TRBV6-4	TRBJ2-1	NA	TGTGCCAGCAGTGAGTGGGGGTCCTACAATGAGCAGTTCTTC	CASSEWGSYNEQFF
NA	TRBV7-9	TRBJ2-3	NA	TGTGCCAGCAGCTTTTTACCAGATACGCAGTATTTT	CASSFLPDTQYF
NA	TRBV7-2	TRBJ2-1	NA	TGTGCCAGCAGCTTAAATAGCGAGCCCTACAATGAGCAGTTCTTC	CASSLNSEPYNEQFF
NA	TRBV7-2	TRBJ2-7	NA	TGTGCCAGCAGCTTCGCGTCAGCAAGCTACGAGCAGTACTTC	CASSFASASYEQYF
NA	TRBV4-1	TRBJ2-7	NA	TGCGCCAGCAGCCAAGATAAGGCTAGCGCCTACGAGCAGTACTTC	CASSQDKASAYEQYF
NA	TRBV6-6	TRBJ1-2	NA	TGTGCCACGGGGCCGGGGGGGCTTAATGGCTACACCTTC	CATGPGGLNGYTF
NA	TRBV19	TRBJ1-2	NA	TGTGCCAGTAGTTTTGGTCCGGATGGCTACACCTTC	CASSFGPDGYTF
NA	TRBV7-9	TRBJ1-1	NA	TGTGCCAGCAGCCCACCGTCCACTGAAGCTTTCTTT	CASSPPSTEAFF